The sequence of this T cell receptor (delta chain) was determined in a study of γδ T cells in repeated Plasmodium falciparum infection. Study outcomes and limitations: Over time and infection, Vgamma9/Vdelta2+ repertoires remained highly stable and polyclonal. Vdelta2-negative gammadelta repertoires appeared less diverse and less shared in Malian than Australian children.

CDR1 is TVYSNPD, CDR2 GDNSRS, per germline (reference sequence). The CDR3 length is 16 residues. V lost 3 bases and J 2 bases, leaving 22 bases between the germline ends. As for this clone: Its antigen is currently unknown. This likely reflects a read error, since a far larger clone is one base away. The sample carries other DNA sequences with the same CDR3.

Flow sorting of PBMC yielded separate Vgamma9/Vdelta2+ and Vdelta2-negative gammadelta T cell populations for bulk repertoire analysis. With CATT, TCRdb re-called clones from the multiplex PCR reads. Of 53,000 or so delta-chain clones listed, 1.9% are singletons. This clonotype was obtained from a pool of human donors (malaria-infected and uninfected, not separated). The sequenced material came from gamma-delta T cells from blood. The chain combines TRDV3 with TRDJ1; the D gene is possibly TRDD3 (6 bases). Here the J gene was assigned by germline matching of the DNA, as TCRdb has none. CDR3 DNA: TGTGCCTTCAAATACTGGGTTTTTTTTTCGACCGATAAACTCATCTTT. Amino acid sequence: CAFKYWVFFSTDKLIF. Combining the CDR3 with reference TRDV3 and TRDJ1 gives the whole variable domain CDKVTQSSPDQTVASGSEVVLLCTYDTVYSNPDLFWYRIRPDYSFQFVFYGDNSRSEGADFTQGRFSVKHILTQKAFHLVISPVRTEDSATYYCAFKYWVFFSTDKLIFGKGTRVTVEP.